The 3 T cell receptor beta chains presented below share a single source sample, sequenced in a study of identical twins. TCRdb reanalysed the 5' RACE reads using MiXCR and keeps one entry per CDR3 protein. The repertoire has approximately 680,000 distinct CDR3 sequences, about 7.6% of them found once; the top ten carry over 1.5%. The sample also formed part of further work on yellow fever vaccine responses in identical twins.

The sample was PBMCs. The receptor source for this set is a woman in her late teens or twenties in good health.

The chain employs TRBV5-1 and TRBJ2-7; the D gene is possibly TRBD2 (6 bases). The CDR3 spans 15 residues. V was shortened by 0 bases and J by 7 bases, with 17 bases between the two germline ends. In germline, CDR1 is SGHRS, CDR2 YFSETQ. The CDR3 coding sequence is TGCGCCAGCAGCTTGGATCCAGCGGGCTCGGAAGAGCAGTACTTC. This gives the protein CASSLDPAGSEEQYF.

Many counts were recorded for this clonotype. The chain carries TRBV11-2 and TRBJ2-3; 8 nucleotides line up with TRBD2. The CDR3 is 14 amino acids. J lost 4 bases, V lost 5 bases, and 5 bases had no gene match. Germline V gene data show CDR1 as SGHAT and CDR2 as FQNNGV. The CDR3 DNA follows: TGTGCCAGCAGCGAGAGCGGGAGCGCAGATACGCAGTATTTT. This sequence encodes CASSESGSADTQYF.

This clonotype was seen at least ten times. This chain joins TRBV28 and TRBJ2-1; the match to TRBD2 covers 9 bases. This CDR3 has 15 residues. J lost 8 bases, V lost 5 bases, and 10 bases had no gene match. The germline V gene encodes CDR1 MDHEN and CDR2 SYDVKM. CDR3 coding DNA: TGTGCCAGCAGTCAACCGGGACTAGCTATTGATGAGCAGTTCTTC. Amino acids: CASSQPGLAIDEQFF.